The T cell receptor beta chain described here comes from a study of human T cells and chemical hapten exposure. Study-wide context: Patch tests applied 0.01% DPC to the upper back and were scored after 6 days.

Regarding time point: patch test 1, 2 weeks after DPC sensitization. Treatment defined: therapeutic diphenylcyclopropenone sensitization with weekly scalp DPC. Trimming shortened V by 0 bases and J by 3 bases, and 6 bases separated the two germline ends. Looked up from germline, CDR1 is SGHRS and CDR2 is YFSETQ. The CDR3 spans 13 residues. TCRdb recomputed calls from the RACE reads with MiXCR, one row per CDR3 protein. The sample lists 95,000 to 130,000 distinct CDR3 sequences, 9% to 14% occurring once. This clonotype has ten or more counts. Specimen: whole blood, collected in connection with sensitization to the hapten diphenylcyclopropenone (DPC). This TCR was sampled from a woman aged 45-65 years with alopecia areata. Some clones in this sample may be carry-over from other donors' samples. V gene TRBV5-1 combines with J gene TRBJ1-1; D ambiguous. The CDR3 coding sequence is TGCGCCAGCAGCTTGGATGTTTACACTGAAGCTTTCTTT. This gives the protein CASSLDVYTEAFF. The full variable domain, rest sourced from reference TRBV5-1 and TRBJ1-1, is KAGVTQTPRYLIKTRGQQVTLSCSPISGHRSVSWYQQTPGQGLQFLFEYFSETQRNKGNFPGRFSGRQFSNSRSEMNVSTLELGDSALYLCASSLDVYTEAFFGQGTRLTVV.